The 13 T cell receptor beta chains reported below all come from one sample, sequenced in a study of T cell responses to AZD1222 COVID-19 vaccine. Sequencing was performed with immunoSEQ multiplex PCR; in TCRdb, only in-frame clones are kept and a portion is missing. The sample records 130,000 or so clones, around nine tenths being singletons. Material: peripheral blood, obtained on day 0 of AZD1222 vaccination. All receptors come from an adult in good health.

V and J are TRBV30 and TRBJ1-5; D unresolved. Trimming shortened V by 2 bases and J by 0 bases, and 8 bases separated the two germline ends. This CDR3 is built from 14 residues. CDR1 is GTSNPN, CDR2 SVGIG, per germline (reference sequence). The CDR3 region is CAWSLAYSNQPQHF. The CDR3, as DNA: TGTGCCTGGAGTCTAGCATATAGCAATCAGCCCCAGCATTTT. Based on the CDR3 plus reference TRBV30 and TRBJ1-5, the full variable domain is SQTIHQWPATLVQPVGSPLSLECTVEGTSNPNLYWYRQAAGRGLQLLFYSVGIGQISSEVPQNLSASRPQDRQFILSSKKLLLSDSGFYLCAWSLAYSNQPQHFGDGTRLSIL.

The chain employs TRBV19 and TRBJ1-4; 7 bases are shared with TRBD1. The CDR3 covers 15 residues. J lost 5 bases, V lost 6 bases, and 9 bases had no gene match. Germline V gives CDR1 LNHDA, CDR2 SQIVND (reference sequence). CDR3 region: CASRGAGTENEKLFF. The CDR3 DNA is TGTGCCAGTAGGGGTGCTGGGACAGAAAATGAAAAACTGTTTTTT. The full variable domain, rest sourced from reference TRBV19 and TRBJ1-4, is DGGITQSPKYLFRKEGQNVTLSCEQNLNHDAMYWYRQDPGQGLRLIYYSQIVNDFQKGDIAEGYSVSREKKESFPLTVTSAQKNPTAFYLCASRGAGTENEKLFFGSGTQLSVL.

This clone showed up just a few times. The rearrangement joins TRBV6-1 to TRBJ1-1; D is unclear. The CDR3 extends over 16 amino acids. Per the germline V gene, CDR1 is MNHNS and CDR2 is SASEGT. Trimming left V 2 bases short and J 4 bases short, with 17 bases between. CDR3 region: CASSEWLVSSSTEAFF. The CDR3, as DNA: TGTGCCAGCAGTGAATGGCTGGTCAGTTCGAGCACTGAAGCTTTCTTT.

This chain links TRBV18 with TRBJ1-4; no firm D call. The germline V gene has CDR1 KGHSH and CDR2 LQKENI. V lost 2 bases and J lost 3, with 4 bases in between. The CDR3 is made up of 13 amino acids. CDR3 loop: CASSPGANEKLFF. In DNA form, the CDR3 reads TGTGCCAGCTCACCAGGCGCTAATGAAAAACTGTTTTTT.

The chain uses TRBV27 and TRBJ1-5; D uncertain. The CDR3 is 16 residues long. The germline V gene encodes CDR1 MNHEY and CDR2 SMNVEV (reference sequence). V gave up 4 bases and J gave up 2 bases, with 15 bases separating them. The DNA of the CDR3 is TGTGCCAGCAGTTCCTCGAGGGATGGGGGCAATCAGCCCCAGCATTTT. This translates into CASSSSRDGGNQPQHF.

The sample holds a few counts of this clone. This chain uses TRBV6-5 with TRBJ1-2, with no clear D. CDR1 is MNHEY and CDR2 is SVGAGI in the germline V gene. Between the trimmed V and J ends, which lost 6 bases and 3 bases, there was a span of 11 bases. This CDR3 contains 13 residues. The CDR3: CASSRTRDYGYTF. The CDR3 nucleotides read TGTGCCAGCAGCCGTACACGGGACTATGGCTACACCTTC.

The chain carries TRBV18 and TRBJ1-1, with D perhaps TRBD1 (5 bases). Germline-derived CDR1 and CDR2 are KGHSH and LQKENI. There are 19 residues in the CDR3. Trimming cost V 0 bases and J 6 bases, with 26 bases left between them. For the CDR3, the DNA is TGTGCCAGCTCACCACCACACGGGACCGTGGGTGTGGGGTCCGCTGAAGCTTTCTTT. This encodes CASSPPHGTVGVGSAEAFF.

Note on this clone: Other nucleotide sequences from this sample produce the same CDR3. This chain uses TRBV20-1 with TRBJ1-1, with a possible D match to TRBD1 (5 bases). Trimming took 6 bases from V and 2 from J, leaving 7 bases between them. Germline V lookup: CDR1 DFQATT, CDR2 SNEGSKA (reference sequence). There are 11 residues in the CDR3. CDR3 in DNA: TGCAGTGCGGGGACTAACACTGAAGCTTTCTTT. Translation: CSAGTNTEAFF.

The chain carries TRBV7-9 and TRBJ1-4, with D unclear. This CDR3 has 14 residues. With 2 bases removed from V and 3 bases from J, the gap between germline ends came to 7 bases. Germline loops: CDR1 SEHNR, CDR2 FQNEAQ (reference sequence). The CDR3 sequence is CASSLRGANEKLFF. The CDR3 DNA sequence: TGTGCCAGCAGCTTACGGGGAGCTAATGAAAAACTGTTTTTT.

This chain uses TRBV7-9 with TRBJ1-1, with unresolved D. The V end was cut by 2 bases, the J end by 11 bases, with 12 bases between. This CDR3 has 12 amino acids. The V gene's germline CDR1 is SEHNR and CDR2 FQNEAQ (reference sequence). The CDR3 region has the DNA TGTGCCAGCAGCTTAACTGAGCGGAAGGCTTTCTTT. It codes for CASSLTERKAFF. Using reference TRBV7-9 and TRBJ1-1 for the parts outside the CDR3, the full variable domain is DTGVSQNPRHKITKRGQNVTFRCDPISEHNRLYWYRQTLGQGPEFLTYFQNEAQLEKSRLLSDRFSAERPKGSFSTLEIQRTEQGDSAMYLCASSLTERKAFFGQGTRLTVV.

This sequence joins TRBV2 and TRBJ1-1, with D maybe TRBD1 (5 bases). Trimming shortened V by 0 bases and J by 4 bases, and 21 bases separated the two germline ends. This CDR3 comprises 18 residues. Germline V lookup: CDR1 SNHLY, CDR2 FYNNEI. CDR3 protein: CASSEANSGVSGGTEAFF. Here the CDR3 DNA reads TGTGCCAGCAGTGAAGCTAACAGTGGAGTCTCCGGGGGCACTGAAGCTTTCTTT.

In its sample, this clone was seen many times. V usage is TRBV19 and J usage is TRBJ1-2; 7 positions match TRBD1. V gave up 5 bases and J gave up 4 bases; unmatched junction bases: 10. This CDR3 comprises 15 residues. Germline-derived CDR1 and CDR2 are LNHDA and SQIVND (reference sequence). This CDR3 is CASSLTGPILYGYTF. The CDR3 DNA reads as TGTGCCAGTAGTTTGACAGGGCCGATTCTCTATGGCTACACCTTC.

The chain uses TRBV18 and TRBJ1-1; the D is unclear. The CDR3 contains 12 residues. V was shortened by 2 bases and J by 3 bases, with 4 bases between the two germline ends. The germline V gene has CDR1 KGHSH and CDR2 LQKENI. The CDR3 nucleotides are TGTGCCAGCTCACCAGAAGACACTGAAGCTTTCTTT. This translates into CASSPEDTEAFF.